The present T cell receptor (beta chain) was sequenced within a study of OX40 agonist ivuxolimab in advanced cancers. Study in general: Those treated in dose escalation had hepatocellular carcinoma, melanoma, renal cell cancer or head and neck cancer. Those enrolled were about 82% male, with a mean age of around 55 years and ages from roughly 20 to 90. Earlier anti-PD-1, anti-PD-L1 or anti-CTLA-4 therapy was permitted; about 38% had received some. Partial responses, seen in three patients, involved one hepatocellular carcinoma and two cutaneous melanomas.

In germline, CDR1 is MDHEN, CDR2 SYDVKM. The CDR3 has 13 amino acids. The J segment lost 7 bases and the V segment lost 5 bases, leaving 7 bases of the junction unmatched. TCRdb's table, derived via immunoSEQ multiplex PCR, lists solely in-frame clones and lacks some. This sample has about 59,000 clones; 87% occur once, and the top ten carry 0.37%. The TCR sequence derives from an adult with an advanced solid tumor such as melanoma, head and neck, liver or kidney cancer. This material consisted of CD4+ or CD8+ T cells sorted from blood, taken in a trial of the OX40 agonist ivuxolimab. V is TRBV28 and J is TRBJ1-1; 7 bases align to TRBD1. CDR3 nucleotide sequence: TGTGCCAGCAGTGACAGGGTTTTGGGTGAAGCTTTCTTT. Translating gives CASSDRVLGEAFF. Filled out from reference TRBV28 and TRBJ1-1, the complete variable domain reads DVKVTQSSRYLVKRTGEKVFLECVQDMDHENMFWYRQDPGLGLRLIYFSYDVKMKEKGDIPEGYSVSREKKERFSLILESASTNQTSMYLCASSDRVLGEAFFGQGTRLTVV.